The rows below give T cell receptor beta chains drawn from one sample of a study of T cell responses to AZD1222 COVID-19 vaccine. TCRdb keeps only in-frame clones here, not all; method: immunoSEQ multiplex PCR. The sample contains roughly 140,000 clones, about 90% of which appear only once. The material was peripheral blood, obtained 28 days after the second AZD1222 dose. The receptors shown here come from an adult who received the AZD1222 COVID-19 vaccine. The CDR3 runs from the conserved cysteine through the conserved F or W. The D gene is left open where the match is weak. Not all rows give a size; the values are once, few, many and, for expanded clones, a class.

TRBJ2-2,TRBV4-3,TRBD2,.,TGCGCCAGCAGCCAAGATTGGCGGGGGAAGACCGGGGAGCTGTTTTTT,CASSQDWRGKTGELFF
TRBJ1-6,TRBV4-1,.,.,TGCGCCAGCTCGGGGGCAGGTTCACCCCTCCACTTT,CASSGAGSPLHF
TRBJ2-3,TRBV7-9,TRBD2,.,TGTGCCAGCAGCCGCCGTGGCGGGAGGGTTACAGATACGCAGTATTTT,CASSRRGGRVTDTQYF
TRBJ1-2,TRBV6-5,.,once,TGTGCCAGCAGTTACTCTTCGGCTTCCCATGGCTACACCTTC,CASSYSSASHGYTF
TRBJ1-1,TRBV6-6,TRBD1,.,TGTGCCAGTTCGGGACAGGCTGAAGCTTTCTTT,CASSGQAEAFF
TRBJ2-5,TRBV19,TRBD2,.,TGTGCCAGTAGTATAGGGGGGGGACTAACGGAGACCCAGTACTTC,CASSIGGGLTETQYF
TRBJ1-1,TRBV29-1,.,.,TGCAGCGTTGAGGTTCCTCCAGAAGCTTTCTTT,CSVEVPPEAFF
TRBJ2-3,TRBV25-1,.,.,TGTGCCCGCCTCGGAAGCACAGATACGCAGTATTTT,CARLGSTDTQYF
TRBJ1-2,TRBV12-3/TRBV12-4,.,.,TGTGCCAGCAGTTTGGCAGGGGTAAATGGCTACACCTTC,CASSLAGVNGYTF
TRBJ1-4,TRBV12-3/TRBV12-4,TRBD1,.,TGTGCCAGTACGGGACAGGGAGATGAAAAACTGTTTTTT,CASTGQGDEKLFF
TRBJ2-1,TRBV10-1,TRBD2,few,TGCGCCAGCATGACGGGGGGGCGTGGTCGTGAGCAGTTCTTC,CASMTGGRGREQFF
TRBJ2-7,TRBV18,TRBD1,.,TGTGCCAGCTCACGCGGACAGGGGGGAAACGAGCAGTACTTC,CASSRGQGGNEQYF
TRBJ1-6,TRBV19,TRBD1,.,TGTGCCAGCACACAGGGGGCGACCCCCCCCCTCCACTTT,CASTQGATPPLHF
TRBJ1-2,TRBV7-9,TRBD1,.,TGTGCCAGCAGCTTCCTCTTGCGGACAGGTTCAAGCACTATCTATGGCTACACCTTC,CASSFLLRTGSSTIYGYTF
TRBJ1-1,TRBV27,.,once,TGTGCCAGCAGTGCATACAGGGAGGTGGGAACTGAAGCTTTCTTT,CASSAYREVGTEAFF
TRBJ2-3,TRBV18,.,once,TGTGCCAGCTCGCTCACAGATACGCAGTATTTT,CASSLTDTQYF
TRBJ2-1,TRBV7-6,.,.,TGTGCCAGCAGCTTAGAGTACTCGGGCCTCAATGAGCAGTTCTTC,CASSLEYSGLNEQFF
TRBJ2-7,TRBV4-2,.,.,TGTGCCAGCAGCCAGAGTAGGAGCTCAGGGAGGCTGCACGAGCAGTACTTC,CASSQSRSSGRLHEQYF
TRBJ1-2,TRBV5-4,.,.,TGTGCCAGCAGCTTGCCTACGGGTGGCTACACCTTC,CASSLPTGGYTF
TRBJ1-4,TRBV7-9,.,.,TGTGCCAGCAGCTTAGTCCAGATTGTCCCGGGAACCTCGGATGAAAAACTGTTTTTT,CASSLVQIVPGTSDEKLFF
TRBJ1-1,TRBV5-1,.,.,TGCGCCAGCAGACCGGTCCAGAACACTGAAGCTTTCTTT,CASRPVQNTEAFF
TRBJ1-2,TRBV20-1,.,.,TGCAGTGCTAGTATCGGCTATGGCTACACCTTC,CSASIGYGYTF
TRBJ1-2,TRBV6-2/TRBV6-3,.,.,TGTGCCAGCAGTTATTCGGGGGATATAGACTATGGCTACACCTTC,CASSYSGDIDYGYTF
TRBJ1-6,TRBV6-1,.,.,TGTGCCAGCAGTGAAAATGAATCACCCCTCCACTTT,CASSENESPLHF
TRBJ2-1,TRBV10-3,.,.,TGTGCCATCAGGGACTCCGATGTCGTTGAGCAGTTCTTC,CAIRDSDVVEQFF
TRBJ2-1,TRBV5-5,TRBD1,.,TGTGCCAGCAGCTTCGAACTGGACAGGGTAGGCGGTGAGCAGTTCTTC,CASSFELDRVGGEQFF
TRBJ2-1,TRBV10-1,TRBD2,.,TGCGCCAGCAGTGAGGCAGAAATAGCGGGGGGGAAGTACAATGAGCAGTTCTTC,CASSEAEIAGGKYNEQFF
TRBJ2-5,TRBV29-1,.,.,TGCAGCGTTGAACCTGGGGAGACCCAGTACTTC,CSVEPGETQYF
TRBJ1-2,TRBV5-5,.,.,TGTGCCAGCAGCTTGTACAGTACTCGTCTCGGCGGCTACACCTTC,CASSLYSTRLGGYTF
TRBJ1-2,TRBV24-1,.,.,TGTGCCACCAGTGATTTGCCGGCAGGGGATGGCTACACCTTC,CATSDLPAGDGYTF
TRBJ2-1,TRBV5-6,.,.,TGTGCCAGCAGCTTGTACTTAGGTGGTGAGCAGTTCTTC,CASSLYLGGEQFF
TRBJ1-2,TRBV19,.,.,TGTGCCAGTAGTATCAGGGATTCCTATGGCTACACCTTC,CASSIRDSYGYTF
TRBJ1-2,TRBV12-3/TRBV12-4,.,.,TGTGCCAGCAGTTTGACCATGAGCTATGGCTACACCTTC,CASSLTMSYGYTF
TRBJ1-1,TRBV5-8,TRBD1,.,TGTGCCAGCAGCGAGGGACAGGGGGCGCGTACTGAAGCTTTCTTT,CASSEGQGARTEAFF
TRBJ2-5,TRBV5-4,.,.,TGTGCCAGCAGCTTTAGAGGGCAAGCGTACCAAGAGACCCAGTACTTC,CASSFRGQAYQETQYF
TRBJ2-2,TRBV6-5,.,.,TGTGCCAGCAGTTACTCGCCGCCCGGACTCGGCGGGGAGCTGTTTTTT,CASSYSPPGLGGELFF
TRBJ2-1,TRBV4-1,.,.,TGCGCCAGCAGCCCGGACTTCAATGAGCAGTTCTTC,CASSPDFNEQFF
TRBJ1-2,TRBV3-1/TRBV3-2,.,.,TGTGCCAGCAGCCAAGGCGGAGCTAGCTATGGCTACACCTTC,CASSQGGASYGYTF
TRBJ1-5,TRBV7-2,TRBD1,.,TGTGCCAGCAGCCACAGACAGGGGTACAATCAGCCCCAGCATTTT,CASSHRQGYNQPQHF
TRBJ1-2,TRBV4-3,.,.,TGCGCCAGCAGCCAATACTACAGGGCGTTGGATGGCTACACCTTC,CASSQYYRALDGYTF
TRBJ1-2,TRBV5-1,.,.,TGCGCCAGCAGCCCGACAACGGGAGGTTTGAACTATGGCTACACCTTC,CASSPTTGGLNYGYTF
TRBJ2-6,TRBV2,TRBD2,.,TGTGCCAGCAGTGAAACCGCTCGGAAAGCGGGGGGGCGCTCTGGGGCCAACGTCCTGACTTTC,CASSETARKAGGRSGANVLTF
TRBJ1-5,TRBV2,.,.,TGTGCCAGCAGTGAGAGTAGGGGAAGTCAGCCCCAGCATTTT,CASSESRGSQPQHF
TRBJ1-5,TRBV27,.,.,TGTGCCAGCAGTACCCGCCGGGGACAGCCCCAGCATTTT,CASSTRRGQPQHF
TRBJ1-2,TRBV12-3/TRBV12-4,.,.,TGTGCCAGCCTGGGGGGAGCGAACTATGGCTACACCTTC,CASLGGANYGYTF
TRBJ2-5,TRBV27,.,once,TGTGCCAGCAGGGTTTCGGTGGAGGAGACCCAGTACTTC,CASRVSVEETQYF
TRBJ1-3,TRBV4-3,.,.,TGCGCCAGCAGCCCCTCGGAGGGGAGGGCTGGAAACACCATATATTTT,CASSPSEGRAGNTIYF
TRBJ2-1,TRBV7-6,TRBD2,.,TGTGCCAGCAGCCTTAGCGGGAGAGGGGTCTACAATGAGCAGTTCTTC,CASSLSGRGVYNEQFF
TRBJ1-4,TRBV5-6,.,.,TGTGCCAGCAGCTTGGAAGGTGAAGAAAAACTGTTTTTT,CASSLEGEEKLFF
TRBJ1-1,TRBV27,.,once,TGTGCCAGCGGCATCGGAAACACTGAAGCTTTCTTT,CASGIGNTEAFF
TRBJ2-2,TRBV5-6,.,.,TGTGCCAGCAGTCTCGGCTCCGGGGAGCTGTTTTTT,CASSLGSGELFF
TRBJ1-4,TRBV4-1,.,.,TGCGCCAGCAGCCAAGAGACACATGCAACTAATGAAAAACTGTTTTTT,CASSQETHATNEKLFF
TRBJ1-2,TRBV7-9,.,.,TGTGCCAGCAGCATCCTCGGACGGATCGATACTAACTATGGCTACACCTTC,CASSILGRIDTNYGYTF
TRBJ2-1,TRBV4-1,.,.,TGCGCCAGCAGCCAAATTAGGGGGGCCGATGAGCAGTTCTTC,CASSQIRGADEQFF
TRBJ1-1,TRBV27,.,few,TGTGCCAGCAGTAAATCCCCGAGGCGCACTGAAGCTTTCTTT,CASSKSPRRTEAFF
TRBJ1-1,TRBV28,TRBD1,.,TGTGCCAGCACCCCAAGGCCGGGGACAGTCACTGAAGCTTTCTTT,CASTPRPGTVTEAFF
TRBJ1-4,TRBV10-3,TRBD1,.,TGTGCCATCTCCGGGACAGGGGGTGAAAAACTGTTTTTT,CAISGTGGEKLFF